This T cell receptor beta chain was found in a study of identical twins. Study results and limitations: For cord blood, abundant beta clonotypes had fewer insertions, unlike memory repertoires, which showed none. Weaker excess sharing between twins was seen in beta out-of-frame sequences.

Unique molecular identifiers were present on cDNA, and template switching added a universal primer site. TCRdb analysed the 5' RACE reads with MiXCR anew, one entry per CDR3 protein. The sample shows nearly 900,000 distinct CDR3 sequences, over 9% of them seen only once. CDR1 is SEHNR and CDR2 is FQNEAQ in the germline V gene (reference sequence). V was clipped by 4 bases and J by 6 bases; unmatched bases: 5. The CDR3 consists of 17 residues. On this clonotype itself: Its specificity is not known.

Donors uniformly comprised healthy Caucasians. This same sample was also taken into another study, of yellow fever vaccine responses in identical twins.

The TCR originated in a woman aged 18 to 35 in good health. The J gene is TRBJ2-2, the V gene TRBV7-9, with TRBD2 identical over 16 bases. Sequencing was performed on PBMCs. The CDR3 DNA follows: TGTGCCAGCAGCTCCGGGACTAGCGGGAGGGAGGCCGGGGAGCTGTTTTTT. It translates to CASSSGTSGREAGELFF.